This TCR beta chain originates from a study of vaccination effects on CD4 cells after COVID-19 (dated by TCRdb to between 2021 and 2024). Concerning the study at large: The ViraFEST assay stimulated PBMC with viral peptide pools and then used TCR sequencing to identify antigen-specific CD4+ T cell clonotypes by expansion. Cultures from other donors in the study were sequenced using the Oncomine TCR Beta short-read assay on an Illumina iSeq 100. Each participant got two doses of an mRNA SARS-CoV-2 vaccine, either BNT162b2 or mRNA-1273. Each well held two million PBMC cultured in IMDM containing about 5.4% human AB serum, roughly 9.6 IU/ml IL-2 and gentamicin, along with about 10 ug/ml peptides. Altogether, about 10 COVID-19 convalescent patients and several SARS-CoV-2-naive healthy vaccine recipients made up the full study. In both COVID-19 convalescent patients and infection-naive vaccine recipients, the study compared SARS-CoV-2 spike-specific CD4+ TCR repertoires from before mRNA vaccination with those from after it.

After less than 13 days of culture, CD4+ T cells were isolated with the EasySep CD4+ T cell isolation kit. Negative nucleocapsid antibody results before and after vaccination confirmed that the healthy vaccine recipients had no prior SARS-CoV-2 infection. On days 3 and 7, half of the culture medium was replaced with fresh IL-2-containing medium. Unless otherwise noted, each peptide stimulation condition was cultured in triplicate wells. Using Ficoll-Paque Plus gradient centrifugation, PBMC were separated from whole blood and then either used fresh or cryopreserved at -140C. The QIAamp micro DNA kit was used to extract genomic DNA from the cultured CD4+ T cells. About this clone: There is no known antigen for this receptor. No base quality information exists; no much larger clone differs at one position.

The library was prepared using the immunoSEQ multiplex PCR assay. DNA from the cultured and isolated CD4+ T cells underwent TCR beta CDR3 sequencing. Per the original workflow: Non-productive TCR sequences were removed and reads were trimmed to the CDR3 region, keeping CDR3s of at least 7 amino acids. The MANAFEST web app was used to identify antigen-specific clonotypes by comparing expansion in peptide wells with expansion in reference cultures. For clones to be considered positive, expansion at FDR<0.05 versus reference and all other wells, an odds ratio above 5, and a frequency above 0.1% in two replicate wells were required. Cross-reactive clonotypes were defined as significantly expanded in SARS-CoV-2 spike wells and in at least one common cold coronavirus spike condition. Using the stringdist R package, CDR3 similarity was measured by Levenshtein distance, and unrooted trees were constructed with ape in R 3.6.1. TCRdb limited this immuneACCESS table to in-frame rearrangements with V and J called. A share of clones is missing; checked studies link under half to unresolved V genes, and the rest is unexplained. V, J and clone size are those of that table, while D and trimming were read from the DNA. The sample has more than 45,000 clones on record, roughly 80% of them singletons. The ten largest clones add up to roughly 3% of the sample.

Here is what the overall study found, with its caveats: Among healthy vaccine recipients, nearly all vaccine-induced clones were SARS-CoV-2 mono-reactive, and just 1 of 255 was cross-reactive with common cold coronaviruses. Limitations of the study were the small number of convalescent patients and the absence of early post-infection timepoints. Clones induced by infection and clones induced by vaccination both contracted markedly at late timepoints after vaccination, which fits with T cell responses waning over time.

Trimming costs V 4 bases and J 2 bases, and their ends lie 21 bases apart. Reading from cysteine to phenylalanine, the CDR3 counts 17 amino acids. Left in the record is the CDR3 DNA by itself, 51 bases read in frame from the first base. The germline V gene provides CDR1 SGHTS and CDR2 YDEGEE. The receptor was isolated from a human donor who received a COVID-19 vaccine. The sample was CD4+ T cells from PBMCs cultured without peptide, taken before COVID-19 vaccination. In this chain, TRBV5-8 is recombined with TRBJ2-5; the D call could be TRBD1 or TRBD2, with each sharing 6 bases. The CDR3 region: CASSRGAGFNRQETQYF. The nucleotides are TGTGCCAGCAGCAGGGGGGCAGGGTTCAACCGTCAAGAGACCCAGTACTTC.